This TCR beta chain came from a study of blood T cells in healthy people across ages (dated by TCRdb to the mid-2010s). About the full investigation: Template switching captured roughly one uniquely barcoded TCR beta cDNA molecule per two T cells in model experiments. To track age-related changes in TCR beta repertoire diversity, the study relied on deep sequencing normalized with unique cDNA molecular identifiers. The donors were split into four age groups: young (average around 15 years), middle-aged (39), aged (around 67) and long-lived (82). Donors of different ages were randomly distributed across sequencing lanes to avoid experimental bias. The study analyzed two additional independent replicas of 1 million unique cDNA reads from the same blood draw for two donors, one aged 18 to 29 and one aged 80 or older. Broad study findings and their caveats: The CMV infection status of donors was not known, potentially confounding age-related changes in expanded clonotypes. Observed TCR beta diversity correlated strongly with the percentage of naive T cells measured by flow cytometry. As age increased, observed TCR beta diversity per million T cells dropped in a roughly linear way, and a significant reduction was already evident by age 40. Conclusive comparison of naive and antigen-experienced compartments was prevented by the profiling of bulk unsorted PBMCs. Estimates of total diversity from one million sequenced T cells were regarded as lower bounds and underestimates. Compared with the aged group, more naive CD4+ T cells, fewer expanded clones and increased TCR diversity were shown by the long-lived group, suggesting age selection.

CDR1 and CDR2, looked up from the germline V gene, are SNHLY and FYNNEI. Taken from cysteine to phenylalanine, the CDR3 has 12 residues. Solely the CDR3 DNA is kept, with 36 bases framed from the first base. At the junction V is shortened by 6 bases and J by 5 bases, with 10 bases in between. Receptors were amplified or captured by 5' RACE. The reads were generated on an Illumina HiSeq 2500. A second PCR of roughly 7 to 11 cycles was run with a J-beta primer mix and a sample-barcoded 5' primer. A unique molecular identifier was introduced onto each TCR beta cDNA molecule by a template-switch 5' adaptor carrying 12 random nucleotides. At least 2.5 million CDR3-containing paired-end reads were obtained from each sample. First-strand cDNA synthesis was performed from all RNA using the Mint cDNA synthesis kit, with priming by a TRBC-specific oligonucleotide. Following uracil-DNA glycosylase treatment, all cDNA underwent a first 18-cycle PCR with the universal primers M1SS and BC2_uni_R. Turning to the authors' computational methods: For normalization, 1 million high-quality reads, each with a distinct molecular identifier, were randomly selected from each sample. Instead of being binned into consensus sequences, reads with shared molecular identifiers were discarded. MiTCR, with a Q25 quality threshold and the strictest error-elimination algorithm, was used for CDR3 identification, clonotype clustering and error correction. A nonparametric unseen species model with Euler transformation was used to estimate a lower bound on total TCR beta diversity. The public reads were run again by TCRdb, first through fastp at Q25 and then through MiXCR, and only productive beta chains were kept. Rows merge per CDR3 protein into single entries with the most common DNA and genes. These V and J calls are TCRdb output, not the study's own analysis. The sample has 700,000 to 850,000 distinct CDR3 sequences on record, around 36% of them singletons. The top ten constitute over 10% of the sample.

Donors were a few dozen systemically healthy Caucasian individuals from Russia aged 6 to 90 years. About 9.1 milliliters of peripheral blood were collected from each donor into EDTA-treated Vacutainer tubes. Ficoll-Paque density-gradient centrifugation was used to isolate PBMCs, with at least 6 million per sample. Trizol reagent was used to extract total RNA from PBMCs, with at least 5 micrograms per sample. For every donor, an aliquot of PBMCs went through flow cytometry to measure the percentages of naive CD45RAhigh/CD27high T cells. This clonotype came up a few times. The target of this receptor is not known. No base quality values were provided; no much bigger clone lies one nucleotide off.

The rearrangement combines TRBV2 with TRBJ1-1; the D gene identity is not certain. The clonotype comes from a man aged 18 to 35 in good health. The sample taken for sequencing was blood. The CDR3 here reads CASSPHGTEAFF. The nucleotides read TGTGCCAGCAGCCCACATGGGACTGAAGCTTTCTTT.